The 18 T cell receptor beta chains given below trace back to one sample, sequenced in a study of beta chain features in type 1 diabetes. Every isolated RNA sample was fully reverse transcribed, so sequencing captured expressed TCRB transcripts. Some clones are missing from TCRdb's copy, which holds only in-frame ones; the method was immunoSEQ multiplex PCR. The data contain 15,000 to 20,000 clones, around 50% of them singletons. Sequencing was performed on stem cell memory CD4+ T cells from blood. Every receptor here comes from a man aged 18 to 29 in good health.

The chain joins TRBV6-5 to TRBJ2-5; 9 bases match TRBD2. This CDR3 spans 15 amino acids. Unmatched junction bases numbered 6, after V lost 2 bases and J lost 5 bases. Per the germline V gene, CDR1 is MNHEY and CDR2 is SVGAGI. The CDR3 DNA is TGTGCCAGCAGTTACGCCGCGGGAGGGCCGGAGACCCAGTACTTC. It specifies CASSYAAGGPETQYF.

The J gene is TRBJ2-7, the V gene TRBV10-3, with D tentatively TRBD2 (6 bases). The V end was cut by 0 bases, the J end by 6 bases, with 9 bases between. Germline CDR1 ENHRY, CDR2 SYGVKD. There are 13 residues in the CDR3. The CDR3: CAISESGGTEQYF. The CDR3 nucleotides read TGTGCCATCAGTGAGTCGGGAGGCACCGAGCAGTACTTC.

This clone has a handful of counts. The rearrangement links TRBV7-2 to TRBJ2-4; 14 nucleotides line up with TRBD2. The ends lost 5 bases at V and 7 bases at J; junction bases unmatched: 13. The CDR3 covers 18 residues. Germline V lookup: CDR1 SGHTA, CDR2 FQGNSA. The CDR3 bases are TGTGCCAGCAGCCCCCGCGGACTAGCGGGAGGCCGGGGGAACATTCAGTACTTC. Translated, it gives CASSPRGLAGGRGNIQYF.

The CDR3 bases are TGTGCCAGCAGCTTAGGGCAGGGGACGCGGCAGCCCCAGCATTTT. Translating it yields CASSLGQGTRQPQHF. The chain combines TRBV11-2 with TRBJ1-5; TRBD1 is a possible D gene (6 bases). Per germline, CDR1 SGHAT and CDR2 FQNNGV. V lost 1 base and J lost 7, with 14 bases in between. This CDR3 comprises 15 residues.

This clone was detected a few times. The genes are TRBV7-3 and TRBJ2-1; D is perhaps TRBD2 (6 bases). Germline V gene sequence: CDR1 SGHTA, CDR2 FQGTGA. V lost 5 bases and J 4 bases, leaving 15 bases between the germline ends. This CDR3 has 15 amino acids. The CDR3 DNA follows: TGTGCCAGCAGCCCCCCCGGGACTGGTTACAATGAGCAGTTCTTC. Protein: CASSPPGTGYNEQFF.

This clone was seen only a few times. V is TRBV19 and J is TRBJ2-5; D might be TRBD2 (6 bases). Per germline, CDR1 LNHDA and CDR2 SQIVND (reference sequence). V dropped 5 bases and J dropped 3 bases, with 10 bases sitting between them. This CDR3 has 13 amino acids. CDR3 loop: CASSVTREETQYF. CDR3 DNA: TGTGCCAGTAGTGTGACTAGGGAAGAGACCCAGTACTTC.

This clone was picked up a small number of times. The chain combines TRBV5-6 with TRBJ2-1; D may be TRBD2 (6 bases). The CDR3 length is 18 residues. Germline V lookup: CDR1 SGHDT, CDR2 YYEEEE. The germline V and J ends were trimmed by 0 bases and 0 bases, with 16 bases remaining between them. CDR3 sequence: CASSLVEGWEVSYNEQFF. CDR3 DNA: TGTGCCAGCAGCTTGGTGGAGGGTTGGGAAGTCTCCTACAATGAGCAGTTCTTC.

V and J are TRBV2 and TRBJ1-2; possible D gene TRBD1, 5 bases. With 9 bases removed from V and 8 bases from J, the gap between germline ends came to 16 bases. The CDR3 length is 12 residues. Germline lookup yields CDR1 SNHLY and CDR2 FYNNEI. The CDR3 DNA sequence: TGTGCCAGGAAGGGGCAGGGCGGAGGCTACACCTTC. This gives the protein CARKGQGGGYTF.

This rearrangement joins TRBV6-6 to TRBJ1-5, with 7 bases identical to TRBD1. Germline loops: CDR1 MNHNY, CDR2 SVGAGI (reference sequence). The length of the CDR3 is 14 residues. J lost 3 bases, V lost 10 bases, and 9 bases had no gene match. This CDR3 is CATNKRGHNQPQHF. CDR3 in DNA: TGTGCCACCAACAAGAGGGGGCACAATCAGCCCCAGCATTTT.

This chain connects TRBV5-5 to TRBJ2-5, with D possibly matching TRBD2 (6 bases). The V gene's germline CDR1 is SGHKS and CDR2 YYEKEE (reference sequence). This CDR3 region has 14 residues. V was shortened by 4 bases and J by 5 bases, with 15 bases between the two germline ends. The CDR3 reads CASSRFDRGETQYF. The CDR3 DNA follows: TGTGCCAGCAGCCGCTTTGACCGGGGGGAGACCCAGTACTTC. Together with reference TRBV5-5 and TRBJ2-5, the CDR3 gives the full variable domain: DAGVTQSPTHLIKTRGQQVTLRCSPISGHKSVSWYQQVLGQGPQFIFQYYEKEERGRGNFPDRFSARQFPNYSSELNVNALLLGDSALYLCASSRFDRGETQYFGPGTRLLVL.

Only a few counts were recorded for this clone. The chain is built from TRBV5-6 and TRBJ1-5, with unresolved D. The CDR3 loop spans 14 amino acids. Trimming removed 0 bases at V and 6 bases at J, with 10 bases between. The germline gives CDR1 SGHDT, CDR2 YYEEEE. The CDR3 region is CASSLVSEGQPQHF. CDR3 in DNA: TGTGCCAGCAGCTTGGTCTCAGAGGGTCAGCCCCAGCATTTT.

In its sample, this clone was seen a few times. The chain links TRBV5-1 to TRBJ2-5; TRBD1 matches 8 bases. Germline V gene lookup returns CDR1 SGHRS and CDR2 YFSETQ. This CDR3 region has 14 residues. V was pared by 0 bases and J by 5 bases, with 3 bases of the junction left unmatched. CDR3 region: CASSLARQGETQYF. CDR3 nucleotide sequence: TGCGCCAGCAGCTTGGCTAGACAGGGGGAGACCCAGTACTTC. Together with reference TRBV5-1 and TRBJ2-5, the CDR3 gives the full variable domain: KAGVTQTPRYLIKTRGQQVTLSCSPISGHRSVSWYQQTPGQGLQFLFEYFSETQRNKGNFPGRFSGRQFSNSRSEMNVSTLELGDSALYLCASSLARQGETQYFGPGTRLLVL.

This chain links TRBV28 with TRBJ1-4; the match to TRBD1 covers 11 bases. The V gene's germline CDR1 is MDHEN and CDR2 SYDVKM. The CDR3 has 14 residues. V gave up 2 bases and J gave up 13 bases; unmatched junction bases: 6. The CDR3 loop is CASSLAGTGGGLFF. CDR3 nucleotide sequence: TGTGCCAGCAGTTTAGCGGGGACAGGGGGAGGACTGTTTTTT.

The V gene is TRBV14, the J gene TRBJ1-1, with D maybe TRBD1 (5 bases). Trimming left V 6 bases short and J 3 bases short, with 14 bases between. Germline V gene lookup returns CDR1 SGHDN and CDR2 FVKESK. CDR3 size: 14 residues. CDR3 sequence (DNA): TGTGCCAGCAGTCAGGACATAAGCTACACTGAAGCTTTCTTT. This translates into CASSQDISYTEAFF.

CDR3 residues: CASSRGGRLQDEQYF. The CDR3 DNA sequence: TGTGCCAGCAGCCGCGGGGGCCGGCTCCAGGACGAGCAGTACTTC. J is TRBJ2-7 and V is TRBV6-6, with D perhaps TRBD2 (7 bases). The CDR3 length is 15 residues. The V gene's germline CDR1 is MNHNY and CDR2 SVGAGI (reference sequence). Trimming pared 6 bases from V and 5 bases from J, leaving 20 bases between.

The V gene is TRBV9, the J gene TRBJ2-3; the match to TRBD2 covers 8 bases. This CDR3 has 16 residues. In germline, CDR1 is SGDLS, CDR2 YYNGEE. With V trimmed by 0 bases and J by 0 bases, 3 bases remained unmatched. CDR3 residues: CASSVGGGPSTDTQYF. For the CDR3, the DNA is TGTGCCAGCAGCGTAGGCGGGGGGCCTAGCACAGATACGCAGTATTTT.

The rearrangement joins TRBV30 to TRBJ1-5; tentatively, D is TRBD1 (5 bases). CDR1 and CDR2 from the germline V gene are GTSNPN and SVGIG (reference sequence). This CDR3 region has 14 residues. V lost 4 bases, J lost 7 bases, and 17 bases lay in between. Here the CDR3 DNA reads TGTGCCTGGAACTCCGGGGGGTTGGGGCAGCCCCAGCATTTT. This codes for CAWNSGGLGQPQHF.

This clone came up a few times. The J gene is TRBJ1-5, the V gene TRBV19, with a weak D call TRBD1 (5 bases). V was cut by 5 bases and J by 5 bases, with 16 bases left in between. CDR3 length equals 15 residues. The germline CDR1 and CDR2 sequences are LNHDA and SQIVND (reference sequence). CDR3 sequence: CASSPPGGTYQPQHF. CDR3 DNA sequence: TGTGCCAGTAGTCCCCCGGGGGGGACTTATCAGCCCCAGCATTTT.